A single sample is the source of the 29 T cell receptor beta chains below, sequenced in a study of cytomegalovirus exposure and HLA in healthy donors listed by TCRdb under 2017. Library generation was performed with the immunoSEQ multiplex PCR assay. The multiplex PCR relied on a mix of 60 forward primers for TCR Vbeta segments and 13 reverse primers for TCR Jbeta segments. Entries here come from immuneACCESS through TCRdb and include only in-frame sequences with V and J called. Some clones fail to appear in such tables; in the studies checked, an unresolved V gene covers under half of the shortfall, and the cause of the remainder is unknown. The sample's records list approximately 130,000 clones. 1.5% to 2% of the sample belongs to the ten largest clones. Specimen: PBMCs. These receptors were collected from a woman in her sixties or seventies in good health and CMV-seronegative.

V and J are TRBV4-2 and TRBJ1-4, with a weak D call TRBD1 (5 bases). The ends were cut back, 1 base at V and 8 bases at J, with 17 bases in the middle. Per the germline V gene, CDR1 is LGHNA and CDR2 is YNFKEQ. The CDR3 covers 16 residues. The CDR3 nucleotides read TGTGCCAGCAGCCAAGGCAGGACACGGGCGGACGAAAAACTGTTTTTT. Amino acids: CASSQGRTRADEKLFF.

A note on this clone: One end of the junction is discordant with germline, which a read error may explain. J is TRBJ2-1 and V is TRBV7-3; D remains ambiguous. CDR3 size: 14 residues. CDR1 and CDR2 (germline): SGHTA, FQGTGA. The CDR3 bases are TGTGCCAGCAGCTTAAAGCCTTCCTCCAATGAGCAGTTCTTC. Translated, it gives CASSLKPSSNEQFF.

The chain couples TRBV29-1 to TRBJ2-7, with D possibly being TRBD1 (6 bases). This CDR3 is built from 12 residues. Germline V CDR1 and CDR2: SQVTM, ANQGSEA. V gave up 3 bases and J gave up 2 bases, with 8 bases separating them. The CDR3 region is CSVEDSAYEQYF. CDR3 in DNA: TGCAGCGTTGAGGACAGCGCCTACGAGCAGTACTTC.

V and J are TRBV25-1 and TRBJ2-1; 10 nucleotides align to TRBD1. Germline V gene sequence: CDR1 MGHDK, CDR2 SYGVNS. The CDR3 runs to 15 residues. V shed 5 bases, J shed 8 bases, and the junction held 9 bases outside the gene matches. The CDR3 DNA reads TGTGCCAGCAGTAGTACGGGACAGGGGAGGGATGAGCAGTTCTTC. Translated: CASSSTGQGRDEQFF.

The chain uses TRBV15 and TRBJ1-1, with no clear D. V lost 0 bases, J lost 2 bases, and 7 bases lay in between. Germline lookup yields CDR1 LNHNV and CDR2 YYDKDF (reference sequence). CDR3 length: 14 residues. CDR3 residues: CATSRDRVNTEAFF. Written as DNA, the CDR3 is TGTGCCACCAGCAGAGATCGGGTCAACACTGAAGCTTTCTTT.

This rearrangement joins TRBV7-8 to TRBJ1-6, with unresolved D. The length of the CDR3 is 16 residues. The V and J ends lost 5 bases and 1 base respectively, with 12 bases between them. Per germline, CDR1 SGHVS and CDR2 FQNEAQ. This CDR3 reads CASSPTSGSYNSPLHF. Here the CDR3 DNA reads TGTGCCAGCAGCCCTACCTCCGGTTCCTATAATTCACCCCTCCACTTT. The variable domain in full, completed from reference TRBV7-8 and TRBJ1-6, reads GAGVSQSPRYKVAKRGQDVALRCDPISGHVSLFWYQQALGQGPEFLTYFQNEAQLDKSGLPSDRFFAERPEGSVSTLKIQRTQQEDSAVYLCASSPTSGSYNSPLHFGNGTRLTVT.

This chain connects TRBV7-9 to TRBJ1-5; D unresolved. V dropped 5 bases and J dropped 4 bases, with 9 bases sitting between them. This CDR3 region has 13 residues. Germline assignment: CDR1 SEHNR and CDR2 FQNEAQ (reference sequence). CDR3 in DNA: TGTGCCAGCAGCCCCGACGGGAATCAGCCCCAGCATTTT. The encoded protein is CASSPDGNQPQHF.

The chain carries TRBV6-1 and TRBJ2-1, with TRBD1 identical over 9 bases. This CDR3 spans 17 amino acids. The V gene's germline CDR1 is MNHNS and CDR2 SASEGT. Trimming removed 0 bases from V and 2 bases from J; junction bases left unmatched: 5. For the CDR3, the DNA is TGTGCCAGCAGTGAAGCCGGGACAGGGATCCCCTACAATGAGCAGTTCTTC. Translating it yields CASSEAGTGIPYNEQFF.

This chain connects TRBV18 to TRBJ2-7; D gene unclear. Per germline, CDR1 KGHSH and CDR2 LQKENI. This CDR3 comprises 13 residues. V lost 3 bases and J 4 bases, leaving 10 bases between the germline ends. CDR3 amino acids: CASSPLAGYEQYF. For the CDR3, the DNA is TGTGCCAGCTCACCGTTAGCCGGTTACGAGCAGTACTTC.

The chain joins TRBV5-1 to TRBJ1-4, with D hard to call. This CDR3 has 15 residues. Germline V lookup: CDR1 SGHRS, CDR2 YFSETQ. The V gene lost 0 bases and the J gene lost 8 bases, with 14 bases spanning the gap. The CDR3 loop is CASSLAGSRGEKLFF. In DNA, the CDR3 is TGCGCCAGCAGCTTGGCAGGCTCTCGTGGGGAAAAACTGTTTTTT.

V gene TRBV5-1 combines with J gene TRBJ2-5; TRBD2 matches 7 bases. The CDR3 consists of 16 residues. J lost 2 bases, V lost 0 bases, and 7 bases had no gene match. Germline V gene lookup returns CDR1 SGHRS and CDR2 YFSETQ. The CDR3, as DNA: TGCGCCAGCAGCTTGGGGTATCGGGGGGTTCAAGAGACCCAGTACTTC. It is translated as CASSLGYRGVQETQYF.

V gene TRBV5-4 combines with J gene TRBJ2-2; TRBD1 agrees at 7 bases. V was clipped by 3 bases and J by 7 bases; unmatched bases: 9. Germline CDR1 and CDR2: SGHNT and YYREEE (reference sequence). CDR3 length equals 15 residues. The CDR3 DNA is TGTGCCAGCAGCTCGGCAGGGGGAGAGTACGGGGAGCTGTTTTTT. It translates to CASSSAGGEYGELFF.

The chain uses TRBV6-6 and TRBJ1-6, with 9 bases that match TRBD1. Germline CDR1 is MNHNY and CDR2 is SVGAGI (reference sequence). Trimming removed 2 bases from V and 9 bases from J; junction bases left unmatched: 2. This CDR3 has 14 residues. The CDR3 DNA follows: TGTGCCAGCAGTTACGGGGACAGGGTTTCACCCCTCCACTTT. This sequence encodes CASSYGDRVSPLHF.

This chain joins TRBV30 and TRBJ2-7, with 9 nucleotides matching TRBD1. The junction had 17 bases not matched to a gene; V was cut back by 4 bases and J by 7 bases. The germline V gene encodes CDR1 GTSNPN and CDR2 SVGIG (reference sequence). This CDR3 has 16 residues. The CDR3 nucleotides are TGTGCCTGGAACCCCTCACGGACAGGGGTGGGCAGGGAGCAGTACTTC. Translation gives CAWNPSRTGVGREQYF.

The CDR3 nucleotides are TGCGCCAGCAGCCAACCGCCCCTTAAGTCCGGGAGGGCCCGGAATGAGCAGTTCTTC. Translating gives CASSQPPLKSGRARNEQFF. This rearrangement joins TRBV4-1 to TRBJ2-1; 8 bases fit TRBD2. The V and J ends lost 2 bases and 7 bases, in that order; junction bases with no gene match: 19. CDR3 length: 19 amino acids. The V gene's germline CDR1 is MGHRA and CDR2 YSYEKL.

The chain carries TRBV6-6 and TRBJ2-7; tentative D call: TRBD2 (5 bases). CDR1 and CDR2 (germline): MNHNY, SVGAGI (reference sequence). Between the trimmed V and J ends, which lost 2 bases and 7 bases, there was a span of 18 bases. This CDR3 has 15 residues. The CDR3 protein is CASSYGPPGPGEQYF. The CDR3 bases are TGTGCCAGCAGTTACGGCCCCCCCGGGCCGGGGGAGCAGTACTTC.

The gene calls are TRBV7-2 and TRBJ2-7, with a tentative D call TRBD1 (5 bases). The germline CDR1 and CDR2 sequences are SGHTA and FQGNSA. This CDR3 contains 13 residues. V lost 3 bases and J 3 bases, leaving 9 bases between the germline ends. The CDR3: CASSLTAFYEQYF. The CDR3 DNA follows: TGTGCCAGCAGCTTGACAGCTTTCTACGAGCAGTACTTC.

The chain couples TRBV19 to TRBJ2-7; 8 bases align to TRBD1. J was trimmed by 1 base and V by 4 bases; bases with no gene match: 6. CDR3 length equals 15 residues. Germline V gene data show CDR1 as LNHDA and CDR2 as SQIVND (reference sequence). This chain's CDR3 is CASSTRTGPSYEQYF. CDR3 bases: TGTGCCAGTAGTACCCGGACAGGGCCATCCTACGAGCAGTACTTC.

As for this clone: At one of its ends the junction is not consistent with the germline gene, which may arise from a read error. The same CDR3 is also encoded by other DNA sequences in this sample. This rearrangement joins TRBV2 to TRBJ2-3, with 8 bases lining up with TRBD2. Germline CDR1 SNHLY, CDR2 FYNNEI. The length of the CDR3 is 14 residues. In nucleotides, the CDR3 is TGTGCCAGCAAAACTAGCGGAAGCACGGATACGCAGTATTTT. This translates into CASKTSGSTDTQYF.

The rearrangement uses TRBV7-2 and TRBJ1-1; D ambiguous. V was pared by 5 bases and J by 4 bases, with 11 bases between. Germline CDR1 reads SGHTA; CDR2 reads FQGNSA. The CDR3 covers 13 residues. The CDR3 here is CASSPTRVTEAFF. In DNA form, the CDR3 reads TGTGCCAGCAGCCCAACACGGGTCACTGAAGCTTTCTTT.

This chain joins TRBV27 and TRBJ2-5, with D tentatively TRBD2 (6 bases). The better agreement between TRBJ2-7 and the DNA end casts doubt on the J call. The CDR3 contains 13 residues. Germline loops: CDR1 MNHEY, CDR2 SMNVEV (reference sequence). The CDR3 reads CASSPGTFYEQYF. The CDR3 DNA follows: TGTGCCAGCAGCCCCGGGACTTTCTACGAGCAGTACTTC.

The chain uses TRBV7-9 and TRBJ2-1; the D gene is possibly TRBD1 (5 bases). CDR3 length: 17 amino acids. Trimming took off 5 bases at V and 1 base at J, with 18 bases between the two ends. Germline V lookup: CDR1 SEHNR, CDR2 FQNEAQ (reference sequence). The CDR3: CASSQIRPGISYNEQFF. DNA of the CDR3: TGTGCCAGCAGCCAAATTCGGCCAGGGATATCCTACAATGAGCAGTTCTTC.

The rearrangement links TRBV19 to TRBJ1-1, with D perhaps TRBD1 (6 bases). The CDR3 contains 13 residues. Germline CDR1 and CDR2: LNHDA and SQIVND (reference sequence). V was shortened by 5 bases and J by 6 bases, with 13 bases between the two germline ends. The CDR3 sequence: CASSQQGRAEAFF. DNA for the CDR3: TGTGCCAGTAGTCAACAGGGACGGGCTGAAGCTTTCTTT.

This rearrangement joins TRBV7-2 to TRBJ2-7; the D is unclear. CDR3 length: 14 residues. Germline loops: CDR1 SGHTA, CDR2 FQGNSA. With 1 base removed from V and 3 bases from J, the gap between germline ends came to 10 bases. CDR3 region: CASSLGGSNYEQYF. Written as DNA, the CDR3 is TGTGCCAGCAGCTTAGGCGGCAGCAACTACGAGCAGTACTTC.

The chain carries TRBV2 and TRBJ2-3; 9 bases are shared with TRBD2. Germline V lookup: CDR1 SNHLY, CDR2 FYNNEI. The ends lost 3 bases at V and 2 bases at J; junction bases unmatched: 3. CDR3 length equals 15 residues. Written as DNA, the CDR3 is TGTGCCAGCAGTGAGAGCGGGGGGTTCACAGATACGCAGTATTTT. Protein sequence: CASSESGGFTDTQYF.

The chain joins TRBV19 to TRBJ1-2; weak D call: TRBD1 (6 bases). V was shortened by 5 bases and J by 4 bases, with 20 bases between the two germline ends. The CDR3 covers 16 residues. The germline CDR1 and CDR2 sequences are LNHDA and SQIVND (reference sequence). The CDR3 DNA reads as TGTGCCAGTAGTGCCACCCATACAGGGTCGGGCTATGGCTACACCTTC. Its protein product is CASSATHTGSGYGYTF. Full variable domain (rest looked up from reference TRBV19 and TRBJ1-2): DGGITQSPKYLFRKEGQNVTLSCEQNLNHDAMYWYRQDPGQGLRLIYYSQIVNDFQKGDIAEGYSVSREKKESFPLTVTSAQKNPTAFYLCASSATHTGSGYGYTFGSGTRLTVV.

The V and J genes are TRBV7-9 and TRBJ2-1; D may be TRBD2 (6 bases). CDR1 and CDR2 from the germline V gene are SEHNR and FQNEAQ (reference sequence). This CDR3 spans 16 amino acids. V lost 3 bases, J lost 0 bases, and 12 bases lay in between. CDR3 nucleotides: TGTGCCAGCAGCTTTAGCGGCTTGAGCTCCTACAATGAGCAGTTCTTC. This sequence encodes CASSFSGLSSYNEQFF.

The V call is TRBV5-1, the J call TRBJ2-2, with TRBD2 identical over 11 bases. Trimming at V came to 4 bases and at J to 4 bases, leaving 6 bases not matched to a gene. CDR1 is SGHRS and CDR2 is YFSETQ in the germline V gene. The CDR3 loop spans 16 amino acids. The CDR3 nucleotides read TGCGCCAGCAGCAACCCTAGCGGGGGGCCCACCGGGGAGCTGTTTTTT. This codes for CASSNPSGGPTGELFF.

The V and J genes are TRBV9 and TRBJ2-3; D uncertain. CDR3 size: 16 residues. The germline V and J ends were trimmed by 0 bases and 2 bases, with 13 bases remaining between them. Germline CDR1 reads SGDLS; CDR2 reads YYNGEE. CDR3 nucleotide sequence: TGTGCCAGCAGCGTAGGAAGCATAAGTCCCACAGATACGCAGTATTTT. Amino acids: CASSVGSISPTDTQYF.